This TCR beta chain came from a study of vaccination and CD4 T cells after COVID-19. Study context: Overlapping SARS-CoV-2, HCoV-NL63, HCoV-OC43 and HCoV-229E spike peptides stimulated the cells.

With the Oncomine TCR Beta short-read assay, DNA from cultured CD4+ T cells was sequenced. Investigators isolated genomic DNA from cultured CD4+ T cells. MiXCR was run by TCRdb on the PCR reads, yielding one entry per CDR3 protein. Of about 4,200 distinct CDR3 sequences listed, around 24% are singletons. With respect to this clonotype: Its antigen remains unknown.

Treatment defined: roughly 11-day PBMC culture with coronavirus spike peptide pools or control peptides (ViraFEST assay). This TCR came from a human donor who had recovered from COVID-19. Source material: CD4+ T cells from blood, cultured in vitro.

The CDR3 spells CASSQDSPSYNEQFF. The DNA of the CDR3 is TGTGCCAGCAGCCAAGATAGCCCCTCCTACAATGAGCAGTTCTTC. The chain is built from TRBV4-2 and TRBJ2-1; D unresolved. There are 15 residues in the CDR3. The germline V gene has CDR1 LGHNA and CDR2 YNFKEQ. Trimming took 0 bases from V and 0 from J, leaving 6 bases between them.